A selection of T cell receptor beta chains follows, all from one sample in a study of blood T cells in healthy people across ages. MiXCR, run by TCRdb on the 5' RACE reads, gives a single entry per CDR3 protein. The sample records about 930,000 distinct CDR3 sequences, about 27% being singletons. These data were also filed under a second study, of T cells of mothers and their children.

The sample was blood. All receptors come from a woman between 40 and 55 years old in good health. Both conserved end residues are part of each CDR3. Fields, in order: CDR3 protein, CDR3 DNA, clone size, V gene, D gene, J gene. The D gene is left open where the match is weak. Not all rows give a size; the values are once, few, many and, for expanded clones, a class.

CSGLSGTSYNEQFF | TGTAGCGGCCTTAGCGGGACCTCCTACAATGAGCAGTTCTTC | NA | TRBV29-1 | TRBD2 | TRBJ2-1
CASSELGARSNEQFF | TGTGCCAGCAGTGAATTGGGGGCCCGCTCGAATGAGCAGTTCTTC | NA | TRBV2 | NA | TRBJ2-1
CASSLGPQVLDTQYF | TGCGCCAGCAGCCTGGGACCCCAGGTTTTGGATACGCAGTATTTT | NA | TRBV5-1 | NA | TRBJ2-3
CASSFAFGDDYSTDTQYF | TGTGCCAGCAGTTTTGCATTCGGGGACGATTATAGCACAGATACGCAGTATTTT | NA | TRBV28 | NA | TRBJ2-3
CSVRRGLNTEAFF | TGCAGCGTCCGCCGGGGGCTGAACACTGAAGCTTTCTTT | few | TRBV29-1 | NA | TRBJ1-1
CASSPPGPNNEQFF | TGTGCCAGCTCACCGCCCGGGCCGAACAATGAGCAGTTCTTC | NA | TRBV18 | NA | TRBJ2-1
CSASMIRGRTDTQYF | TGCAGTGCTAGTATGATCAGGGGTCGCACAGATACGCAGTATTTT | NA | TRBV20-1 | NA | TRBJ2-3
CASSPPGRGIYNEQFF | TGTGCCAGCAGCCCCCCCGGCAGGGGGATTTACAATGAGCAGTTCTTC | few | TRBV7-2 | TRBD1 | TRBJ2-1
CSVGGGDSPYNEQFF | TGCAGCGTTGGAGGTGGTGACAGTCCCTACAATGAGCAGTTCTTC | few | TRBV29-1 | NA | TRBJ2-1
CASSWGMRLGAGKTTQYF | TGTGCCAGCAGCTGGGGGATGAGGTTGGGCGCAGGGAAAACTACGCAGTATTTT | few | TRBV5-8 | NA | TRBJ2-3
CASSLEGGDNEQFF | TGCGCCAGCAGCTTGGAAGGAGGGGACAATGAGCAGTTCTTC | many | TRBV5-1 | NA | TRBJ2-1
CASSYLTASYEQYF | TGTGCCAGCAGTTACTTGACGGCCTCCTACGAGCAGTACTTC | few | TRBV6-2/TRBV6-3 | NA | TRBJ2-7
CSAPVGGGRFTSEAFF | TGCAGTGCCCCAGTGGGTGGGGGGCGATTTACTTCTGAAGCTTTCTTT | NA | TRBV20-1 | NA | TRBJ1-1
CASSLVGGGNTEAFF | TGCGCCAGCAGCTTGGTTGGAGGAGGGAACACTGAAGCTTTCTTT | NA | TRBV5-1 | NA | TRBJ1-1
CASSFGTNQETQYF | TGCGCCAGCAGCTTCGGGACTAACCAAGAGACCCAGTACTTC | many | TRBV5-1 | TRBD2 | TRBJ2-5
CATSDHRDLNQPQHF | TGTGCCACCAGTGATCACCGGGACCTAAATCAGCCCCAGCATTTT | few | TRBV24-1 | NA | TRBJ1-5
CSAREDRAKANEQFF | TGCAGTGCTAGAGAAGACAGGGCAAAAGCCAATGAGCAGTTCTTC | NA | TRBV20-1 | TRBD1 | TRBJ2-1
CASSPRATNTEAFF | TGTGCCAGCTCACCAAGGGCTACGAACACTGAAGCTTTCTTT | NA | TRBV18 | NA | TRBJ1-1
CASKTGTAHTGELFF | TGTGCCAGCAAAACCGGGACAGCCCATACCGGGGAGCTGTTTTTT | NA | TRBV28 | TRBD1 | TRBJ2-2
CASSKSTNAAYEQYF | TGTGCCAGCAGCAAGAGTACTAATGCGGCCTACGAGCAGTACTTC | NA | TRBV7-6 | NA | TRBJ2-7
CASSPTGTSYNEQYF | TGTGCCAGCAGCCCTACGGGGACTTCCTACAATGAGCAGTACTTC | NA | TRBV12-3/TRBV12-4 | NA | TRBJ2-7
CASSARDSAEAFF | TGTGCCAGCAGTGCGCGGGATTCAGCTGAAGCTTTCTTT | few | TRBV28 | NA | TRBJ1-1
CASSPRPNEKLFF | TGTGCCAGCTCACCGCGGCCGAATGAAAAACTGTTTTTT | few | TRBV18 | NA | TRBJ1-4
CASSLSHGLGKDEQYF | TGCGCCAGCAGCCTATCACACGGGCTGGGGAAGGACGAGCAGTACTTC | NA | TRBV4-1 | NA | TRBJ2-7
CASSLSGRGSPLHF | TGTGCCAGCAGTTTATCGGGCAGAGGGTCACCCCTCCACTTT | few | TRBV12-3/TRBV12-4 | NA | TRBJ1-6
CASRGGAGEKLFF | TGTGCCAGCCGAGGGGGGGCGGGTGAAAAACTGTTTTTT | NA | TRBV28 | NA | TRBJ1-4
CASSRRAENYGYTF | TGTGCCAGCAGCCGGAGGGCCGAGAACTATGGCTACACCTTC | many | TRBV7-8 | NA | TRBJ1-2
CAWSGQGEGAFF | TGTGCCTGGAGCGGACAGGGGGAGGGAGCTTTCTTT | NA | TRBV30 | TRBD1 | TRBJ1-1
CATSRDPDRGTRTHEQVF | TGTGCCACCAGCAGAGATCCGGACAGGGGCACCCGAACGCATGAGCAGGTCTTC | NA | TRBV15 | TRBD1 | TRBJ2-1
CATSDFYTQYF | TGTGCCACCAGTGATTTCTATACGCAGTACTTC | NA | TRBV24-1 | NA | TRBJ2-5
CASSLFGTADYEQYF | TGTGCCAGCAGTTTATTTGGGACAGCTGACTACGAGCAGTACTTC | many | TRBV28 | TRBD1 | TRBJ2-7
CASSRRGFNQPQHF | TGTGCCAGCAGCCGTCGCGGGTTCAATCAGCCCCAGCATTTT | few | TRBV5-5 | NA | TRBJ1-5
CASSPTRVGELFF | TGTGCCAGCAGCCCGACTAGGGTAGGGGAGCTGTTTTTT | NA | TRBV7-3 | NA | TRBJ2-2
CASSQDQGRGIGFPTYEQYF | TGCGCCAGCAGCCAAGACCAAGGCCGAGGAATCGGCTTTCCAACCTACGAGCAGTACTTC | many | TRBV4-1 | NA | TRBJ2-7
CASSPSPETDYGYTF | TGCGCCAGCAGCCCATCCCCCGAGACAGACTATGGCTACACCTTC | NA | TRBV5-1 | NA | TRBJ1-2
CASSLERGQGPKNIQYF | TGTGCCAGCAGCTTAGAGAGGGGACAGGGCCCCAAAAACATTCAGTACTTC | few | TRBV7-2 | TRBD1 | TRBJ2-4